A selection of T cell receptor beta chains follows, all from one sample in a study of T-cell reconstitution after alpha-beta-depleted transplantation in children. From the PCR reads, TCRdb called clonotypes with MiXCR, one entry per CDR3 protein. The sample records hundreds of thousands of distinct CDR3 sequences, more than 10% being singletons. Specimen: PBMCs from the stem cell graft donor, collected from the stem cell graft. The source is a human donor who donated a stem cell graft to a child with acute lymphoblastic leukemia. CDR3s include the opening cysteine and the closing phenylalanine or tryptophan. The order of the fields is V gene, J gene, D gene, clone size, CDR3 protein, CDR3 DNA. D genes are given only for firm matches. A clone size is listed for some rows: how often the clone was seen (once, few, many), or a class if it is expanded.

TRBV6-5	TRBJ2-7	.	few	CASSTDAFDYEQYF	TGTGCCAGCAGTACCGACGCGTTTGACTACGAGCAGTACTTC
TRBV5-5	TRBJ2-3	TRBD1	many	CASSATGGYTDTQYF	TGTGCCAGCAGCGCCACAGGGGGTTACACAGATACGCAGTATTTT
TRBV4-3	TRBJ2-3	.	.	CASSQVFGLVDTQYF	TGCGCCAGCAGCCAAGTCTTCGGGCTGGTCGATACGCAGTATTTT
TRBV20-1	TRBJ1-4	TRBD1	many	CSAQGAWNEKLFF	TGCAGTGCGCAGGGGGCGTGGAATGAAAAACTGTTTTTT
TRBV5-6	TRBJ2-5	.	.	CASSLSEETQYF	TGTGCCAGCAGCTTGTCCGAAGAGACCCAGTACTTC
TRBV12-3/TRBV12-4	TRBJ1-1	TRBD1	many	CASSLGGTANTEAFF	TGTGCCAGCAGTTTAGGGGGGACAGCGAACACTGAAGCTTTCTTT
TRBV30	TRBJ1-4	.	many	CAWSVTGDLRF	TGTGCCTGGAGTGTCACGGGAGATCTTCGTTTT
TRBV7-9	TRBJ2-3	.	.	CASSRGYYVGGDTQYF	TGTGCCAGCAGCCGGGGTTACTACGTGGGAGGAGATACGCAGTATTTT
TRBV5-1	TRBJ2-1	TRBD2	many	CASSLTLAGGGEQFF	TGCGCCAGCAGCTTGACACTAGCGGGGGGCGGGGAGCAGTTCTTC
TRBV5-4	TRBJ2-7	.	once	CASTSAYAGQYEQYF	TGTGCCAGCACTTCAGCCTATGCAGGTCAATACGAGCAGTACTTC
TRBV7-2	TRBJ1-2	TRBD1	.	CASSQGDQRQYGYTF	TGTGCCAGCAGCCAGGGGGACCAGCGCCAGTATGGCTACACCTTC
TRBV18	TRBJ2-2	TRBD1	once	CASSPRRDRGFDANTGELFF	TGTGCCAGCTCACCACGACGGGACAGGGGTTTCGACGCGAACACCGGGGAGCTGTTTTTT
TRBV12-3/TRBV12-4	TRBJ2-2	TRBD2	many	CASTKKIAGGGGELFF	TGTGCCAGCACCAAGAAGATAGCGGGGGGCGGAGGGGAGCTGTTTTTT
TRBV7-9	TRBJ1-2	TRBD1	many	CASSPQGGSNYGYTF	TGTGCCAGCAGCCCCCAAGGGGGCTCTAACTATGGCTACACCTTC
TRBV20-1	TRBJ2-3	.	.	CSANLQRYSTDTQYF	TGCAGTGCTAATCTCCAGCGGTATAGCACAGATACGCAGTATTTT
TRBV20-1	TRBJ1-5	.	many	CSARPGGQPQHF	TGCAGTGCTAGGCCAGGAGGTCAGCCCCAGCATTTT
TRBV27	TRBJ1-6	TRBD1	many	CASSLSTGGMSPLHF	TGTGCCAGCAGTTTATCGACAGGGGGAATGTCACCCCTCCACTTT
TRBV27	TRBJ2-5	.	many	CASSLTGRETQYF	TGTGCCAGCAGTTTAACCGGCAGGGAGACCCAGTACTTC
TRBV6-1	TRBJ2-3	.	many	CASSRGILTDTQYF	TGTGCCAGCAGTAGGGGGATCCTTACAGATACGCAGTATTTT
TRBV20-1	TRBJ2-3	.	many	CSASGASTDTQYF	TGCAGTGCTAGCGGGGCTAGCACAGATACGCAGTATTTT
TRBV4-2	TRBJ2-2	.	.	CASSLGEARDTGELFF	TGTGCCAGCAGCCTCGGGGAAGCTAGAGACACCGGGGAGCTGTTTTTT
TRBV7-2	TRBJ1-2	.	many	CASSSKADIADGYTF	TGTGCCAGCAGCTCTAAGGCTGACATCGCCGATGGCTACACCTTC
TRBV5-4	TRBJ2-1	TRBD2	.	CASSLGLAGRGNEQFF	TGTGCCAGCAGCTTGGGGCTAGCCGGGAGGGGAAATGAGCAGTTCTTC
TRBV12-3/TRBV12-4	TRBJ2-5	.	many	CASSLGNPQETQYF	TGTGCCAGCAGTTTAGGGAACCCTCAAGAGACCCAGTACTTC
TRBV20-1	TRBJ2-7	TRBD1	many	CSADRDRAYEQYF	TGCAGTGCTGATAGGGACAGAGCCTACGAGCAGTACTTC
TRBV27	TRBJ2-7	TRBD1	many	CASSYPGQASEQYF	TGTGCCAGCAGCTACCCGGGACAGGCGTCAGAGCAGTACTTC
TRBV30	TRBJ2-1	TRBD2	.	CAWSVYKTSGYNEQFF	TGTGCCTGGAGTGTGTATAAAACTAGCGGGTACAATGAGCAGTTCTTC
TRBV29-1	TRBJ2-5	TRBD1	.	CSVVGRGETQYF	TGCAGCGTTGTGGGCAGGGGGGAGACCCAGTACTTC
TRBV20-1	TRBJ2-7	.	few	CSAAKAYEQYF	TGCAGTGCGGCTAAGGCCTACGAGCAGTACTTC
TRBV27	TRBJ2-3	TRBD1	many	CASSYMDRGHRDTQYF	TGTGCCAGCAGTTACATGGACAGGGGGCATAGAGATACGCAGTATTTT
TRBV7-9	TRBJ2-1	TRBD2	many	CASSYLSGGPPAFF	TGTGCCAGCAGCTACCTATCGGGAGGGCCTCCGGCCTTCTTC
TRBV4-3	TRBJ1-3	.	few	CASSRTPGQSGNTIYF	TGCGCCAGCAGCCGGACCCCCGGACAGTCTGGAAACACCATATATTTT
TRBV7-2	TRBJ2-7	.	once	CASSAGTSREEQYF	TGTGCCAGCAGCGCCGGGACGAGCCGGGAGGAGCAGTACTTC
TRBV29-1	TRBJ2-1	TRBD1	many	CSVEGPGQGNEQFF	TGCAGCGTTGAAGGGCCGGGACAGGGGAATGAGCAGTTCTTC
TRBV28	TRBJ1-2	TRBD1	few	CASIMAGDRGGYTF	TGTGCCAGCATCATGGCGGGAGACAGGGGTGGCTACACCTTC
TRBV4-2	TRBJ2-5	TRBD2	many	CASSRPGGTSGETQETQYF	TGTGCCAGCAGCCGACCGGGGGGGACTAGCGGGGAGACCCAAGAGACCCAGTACTTC
TRBV29-1	TRBJ2-7	.	many	CSVAMARDHEQYF	TGCAGCGTCGCTATGGCCAGGGACCACGAGCAGTACTTC
TRBV20-1	TRBJ2-5	TRBD2	many	CSASSSGGHQETQYF	TGCAGTGCTAGTAGTAGCGGGGGGCACCAAGAGACCCAGTACTTC
TRBV7-6	TRBJ1-1	.	.	CASSSRLLTEAFF	TGTGCCAGCAGCTCTCGCCTGCTTACTGAAGCTTTCTTT
TRBV12-3/TRBV12-4	TRBJ2-5	.	many	CASSLNTEETQYF	TGTGCCAGCAGTTTAAATACCGAAGAGACCCAGTACTTC
TRBV6-5	TRBJ2-3	TRBD1	many	CASSSGGSTDTQYF	TGTGCCAGCAGTTCAGGGGGAAGCACAGATACGCAGTATTTT
TRBV4-3	TRBJ2-2	TRBD1	many	CASSHRDREAGELFF	TGCGCCAGCAGCCATCGGGACAGGGAGGCCGGGGAGCTGTTTTTT
TRBV5-1	TRBJ2-1	.	many	CASSWAAGANNEQFF	TGCGCCAGCAGCTGGGCGGCGGGGGCGAACAATGAGCAGTTCTTC
TRBV10-3	TRBJ1-5	TRBD1	many	CAISFEDRVITSNQPQHF	TGTGCCATCAGTTTCGAGGACAGGGTTATTACTAGCAATCAGCCCCAGCATTTT
TRBV4-3	TRBJ2-7	TRBD2	many	CASSQGLAGISYEQYF	TGCGCCAGCAGCCAGGGACTAGCGGGCATCTCCTACGAGCAGTACTTC
TRBV7-3	TRBJ2-3	TRBD2	many	CASSQSGTSLDTQYF	TGTGCCAGCAGCCAGTCGGGGACTAGCCTAGATACGCAGTATTTT
TRBV9	TRBJ2-3	.	many	CASTEPSTDTQYF	TGTGCCAGCACGGAGCCGAGCACAGATACGCAGTATTTT
TRBV5-1	TRBJ2-7	.	many	CASSGVSPYEQYF	TGCGCCAGCTCAGGTGTCAGTCCCTACGAGCAGTACTTC
TRBV20-1	TRBJ1-5	.	many	CSAAGHSNQPQHF	TGCAGTGCTGCGGGACACAGCAATCAGCCCCAGCATTTT
TRBV5-1	TRBJ2-2	TRBD2	many	CASSLTSGANTGELFF	TGCGCCAGCAGCTTAACTAGCGGCGCGAACACCGGGGAGCTGTTTTTT
TRBV20-1	TRBJ2-1	.	many	CSAEIINEQFF	TGCAGTGCCGAGATAATCAATGAGCAGTTCTTC
TRBV28	TRBJ2-3	.	many	CASSQDSSSTDTQYF	TGTGCCAGCAGTCAGGACAGTTCTAGCACAGATACGCAGTATTTT
TRBV10-3	TRBJ2-5	.	once	CAISPVEGYQQETQYF	TGTGCCATCAGTCCTGTGGAAGGGTACCAGCAAGAGACCCAGTACTTC
TRBV20-1	TRBJ2-3	TRBD2	many	CSARRTSASSTDTQYF	TGCAGTGCTCGGAGGACTAGCGCCTCTAGCACAGATACGCAGTATTTT
TRBV5-1	TRBJ2-2	.	many	CASSLEGLANTGELFF	TGCGCCAGCAGCTTGGAAGGGCTGGCGAACACCGGGGAGCTGTTTTTT
TRBV4-2	TRBJ2-1	TRBD2	many	CASSHEWTSAYNEQFF	TGTGCCAGCAGCCATGAATGGACTAGCGCTTACAATGAGCAGTTCTTC
TRBV18	TRBJ1-1	.	.	CASSPAALNTEAFF	TGTGCCAGCTCACCAGCAGCCTTGAACACTGAAGCTTTCTTT